These 13 T cell receptor beta chains were sequenced from one sample in a study of OX40 agonist ivuxolimab in advanced cancers. Clones were sequenced by immunoSEQ multiplex PCR, and TCRdb holds only the in-frame ones, with some missing. The sample lists tens of thousands of clones; roughly 84% were seen once. Sequenced material: CD4+ or CD8+ T cells sorted from blood, taken in a trial of the OX40 agonist ivuxolimab. Receptors were obtained from an adult with an advanced solid tumor such as melanoma, head and neck, liver or kidney cancer.

This chain joins TRBV6-5 and TRBJ1-1; D might be TRBD1 (6 bases). Germline-derived CDR1 and CDR2 are MNHEY and SVGAGI. This CDR3 contains 15 residues. The V end was cut by 0 bases, the J end by 4 bases, with 12 bases between. CDR3 in amino acids: CASSYSQGRGTEAFF. The CDR3 coding sequence is TGTGCCAGCAGTTACTCGCAGGGGAGAGGCACTGAAGCTTTCTTT.

The chain couples TRBV6-1 to TRBJ1-2; 7 bases are shared with TRBD1. Germline lookup yields CDR1 MNHNS and CDR2 SASEGT. The CDR3 loop spans 11 amino acids. The ends lost 5 bases at V and 8 bases at J; junction bases unmatched: 2. CDR3 sequence reads: CASSRGQGYTF. The CDR3, as DNA: TGTGCCAGCAGTCGGGGACAGGGCTACACCTTC.

This sequence joins TRBV9 and TRBJ2-5; unclear D gene. Germline CDR1 and CDR2: SGDLS and YYNGEE. The CDR3 runs to 12 residues. V gave up 3 bases and J gave up 4 bases, with 7 bases separating them. The CDR3 DNA reads as TGTGCCAGCAGCGCCCCCAGAGAGACCCAGTACTTC. Translating it yields CASSAPRETQYF. The full variable domain, rest sourced from reference TRBV9 and TRBJ2-5, is DSGVTQTPKHLITATGQRVTLRCSPRSGDLSVYWYQQSLDQGLQFLIQYYNGEERAKGNILERFSAQQFPDLHSELNLSSLELGDSALYFCASSAPRETQYFGPGTRLLVL.

V and J are TRBV28 and TRBJ1-2; 9 bases align to TRBD1. V shed 5 bases, J shed 7 bases, and the junction held 8 bases outside the gene matches. CDR1 MDHEN and CDR2 SYDVKM come from the germline V gene. This CDR3 region has 14 residues. As DNA, the CDR3 is TGTGCCAGCAGTGCGCAACAGGGGGCGCTTGGCTACACCTTC. Translating gives CASSAQQGALGYTF.

This clone was counted a few times. The chain joins TRBV19 to TRBJ1-5; 7 bases align to TRBD1. The CDR3 contains 17 residues. Germline CDR1 LNHDA, CDR2 SQIVND (reference sequence). J gave up 0 bases and V 8 bases, and 13 bases lay outside the gene matches. CDR3 sequence: CASLLSQGGNSNQPQHF. The CDR3 DNA reads TGTGCCAGTCTCTTGTCGCAGGGGGGAAATAGCAATCAGCCCCAGCATTTT.

V and J are TRBV10-3 and TRBJ2-1; weak D call: TRBD1 (6 bases). V gave up 3 bases and J gave up 3 bases, with 9 bases separating them. CDR3 length: 14 amino acids. Germline-derived CDR1 and CDR2 are ENHRY and SYGVKD. CDR3 loop: CAISDPTGYNEQFF. The DNA of the CDR3 is TGTGCCATCAGTGACCCGACAGGCTACAATGAGCAGTTCTTC.

The V gene is TRBV7-9, the J gene TRBJ2-1; no definite D call. The CDR3 length is 12 residues. Germline CDR1 reads SEHNR; CDR2 reads FQNEAQ (reference sequence). V was pared by 4 bases and J by 6 bases, with 7 bases between. CDR3 loop: CASSSTTNEQFF. CDR3 in DNA: TGTGCCAGCAGCTCAACCACCAATGAGCAGTTCTTC.

This chain links TRBV28 with TRBJ2-2; D unclear. Per the germline V gene, CDR1 is MDHEN and CDR2 is SYDVKM. Trimming stripped 6 bases from V and 6 bases from J, with 8 bases between. This CDR3 spans 12 amino acids. DNA for the CDR3: TGTGCCAGCAGCCTCTTCGCCGGGGAGCTGTTTTTT. It codes for CASSLFAGELFF.

This chain joins TRBV19 and TRBJ2-3; tentatively, D is TRBD1 or TRBD2 (5 bases each). Germline V gives CDR1 LNHDA, CDR2 SQIVND (reference sequence). The CDR3 length is 14 residues. Trimming shortened V by 4 bases and J by 4 bases, and 12 bases separated the two germline ends. The CDR3 nucleotides read TGTGCCAGTAGTAGCGGAAGAGGGGCAGATACGCAGTATTTT. This sequence encodes CASSSGRGADTQYF.

The rearrangement joins TRBV10-1 to TRBJ2-7; maybe TRBD1 (5 bases). V gave up 5 bases and J gave up 1 base, with 9 bases separating them. The CDR3 contains 13 residues. CDR1 is WNHNN, CDR2 SYGVQD, per germline (reference sequence). For the CDR3, the DNA is TGCGCCAGCAGTCCAGGGAAATCCTACGAGCAGTACTTC. Protein: CASSPGKSYEQYF.

The sample holds a few counts of this clone. This sequence joins TRBV28 and TRBJ2-7, with D perhaps matching TRBD1 (6 bases). Germline CDR1 reads MDHEN; CDR2 reads SYDVKM. The ends were cut back, 5 bases at V and 1 base at J, with 9 bases in the middle. The CDR3 covers 13 residues. Written as DNA, the CDR3 is TGTGCCAGCAGTCCAGGACAGTCCTACGAGCAGTACTTC. Protein sequence: CASSPGQSYEQYF.

The V gene is TRBV18, the J gene TRBJ2-7; no firm D call. V lost 2 bases and J 0 bases, leaving 2 bases between the germline ends. CDR3 length equals 12 residues. Germline assignment: CDR1 KGHSH and CDR2 LQKENI. DNA of the CDR3: TGTGCCAGCTCACCAACCTCCTACGAGCAGTACTTC. Encoded protein: CASSPTSYEQYF.

The chain is built from TRBV15 and TRBJ2-1, with D hard to call. The V end lost 3 bases, the J end lost 7 bases, and 22 bases lay between the germline ends. Germline V gene sequence: CDR1 LNHNV, CDR2 YYDKDF (reference sequence). This CDR3 comprises 17 residues. CDR3 sequence (DNA): TGTGCCACCAGCAGTGACTCGAGAAACTTTGGGAATAATGAGCAGTTCTTC. Its protein product is CATSSDSRNFGNNEQFF.